Listed below are T cell receptor beta chains from one sample, sequenced in a study of blood T cell repertoires in COVID-19. TCRdb's copy holds only in-frame clones and misses some; the assay was immunoSEQ multiplex PCR. The table lists 95,000 to 100,000 clones, around 90% of them singletons. Sequencing input: peripheral blood. These receptors originate from a man between 45 and 60 years old with acute or convalescent COVID-19. CDR3s include the opening cysteine and the closing phenylalanine or tryptophan. A D gene is named only where the DNA matches it firmly. The size entry is marked missing in some rows and otherwise reads once, few, many or a size class.

J	D	size	V	DNA	CDR3
TRBJ2-7	-	-	TRBV18	TGTGCCAGCCCCCCTGGGGAGGTCCCCAACGAGCAGTACTTC	CASPPGEVPNEQYF
TRBJ1-2	-	few	TRBV27	TGTGCCACCTGGGCCCCGGGGAGCTATGGCTACACCTTC	CATWAPGSYGYTF
TRBJ1-3	-	-	TRBV2	TGTGCCAGTGTAGATGCGCAGGGCCCTGGAAACACCATATATTTT	CASVDAQGPGNTIYF
TRBJ2-2	-	few	TRBV6-5	TGTGCCAGCATGGGGGGGCCCGGGGAGCTGTTTTTT	CASMGGPGELFF
TRBJ2-5	TRBD1	-	TRBV2	TGTGCCGCCCAGATAGGGGGCCAGCAAGAGACCCAGTACTTC	CAAQIGGQQETQYF
TRBJ1-6	TRBD1	-	TRBV19	TGTGCCAGTAGTTCCCGACAGGGACGGAATTCACCCCTCCACTTT	CASSSRQGRNSPLHF
TRBJ1-1	-	-	TRBV18	TGTGCCAGCTCACCTAACCGAGGGTTCACTGAAGCTTTCTTT	CASSPNRGFTEAFF
TRBJ2-7	-	-	TRBV5-1	TGCGCCAGCAGCTTAGTAGGGACTCCCTACGAGCAGTACTTC	CASSLVGTPYEQYF
TRBJ1-5	-	-	TRBV2	TGTGCCAGCAGTGTCGTCCAGGGGTCTCAGCCCCAGCATTTT	CASSVVQGSQPQHF
TRBJ1-2	-	few	TRBV5-6	TGTGCCAGCAGCTTGGAAACCAGGGGCAACTATGGCTACACCTTC	CASSLETRGNYGYTF
TRBJ2-7	TRBD1	once	TRBV11-2	TGTGCCAGCAGCTTAGCGGGACAGGGAGCCAACGAGCAGTACTTC	CASSLAGQGANEQYF
TRBJ2-1	-	-	TRBV11-2	TGTGCCAGCAGCCCTGTAGGGGTTTATGGTAATGAGCAGTTCTTC	CASSPVGVYGNEQFF
TRBJ1-2	-	-	TRBV2	TGTGCCAGCAGTGAAGGCAGGCCCTCCTATGGCTACACCTTC	CASSEGRPSYGYTF
TRBJ1-1	-	-	TRBV7-2	TGTGCCAGCAGCGTTCCAGTGAACACTGAAGCTTTCTTT	CASSVPVNTEAFF
TRBJ2-6	-	-	TRBV5-4	TGTGCCAGCAGCTTGGTAGCAGCTGGGGCCAACGTCCTGACTTTC	CASSLVAAGANVLTF
TRBJ1-2	TRBD1	-	TRBV3-1/TRBV3-2	TGTGCCAGCAGCGCCCGGGACAGCCGGAGTGGCTACACCTTC	CASSARDSRSGYTF
TRBJ2-1	TRBD2	once	TRBV7-6	TGTGCCAGCAGCTCGACTAGCGGGGGTTACAATGAGCAGTTCTTC	CASSSTSGGYNEQFF
TRBJ1-5	-	-	TRBV28	TGTGCCAGCAGTTACGGACAGATCAGCAATCAGCCCCAGCATTTT	CASSYGQISNQPQHF
TRBJ2-4	TRBD1	once	TRBV5-6	TGTGCCAGCAGCTTGAGAATGACAGGGGACATTCAGTACTTC	CASSLRMTGDIQYF
TRBJ1-1	TRBD1	-	TRBV5-6	TGTGCCAGCAGCTTTGCCTATCAGAGGACAGGGATGAACACTGAAGCTTTCTTT	CASSFAYQRTGMNTEAFF
TRBJ2-7	-	-	TRBV19	TGTGCCAGTAGACCTCGGGGCTCCTACGAGCAGTACTTC	CASRPRGSYEQYF
TRBJ1-2	TRBD1	-	TRBV5-6	TGTGCCAGCAGCTTGAGGACAGGGGGCAGAGATGGCTACACCTTC	CASSLRTGGRDGYTF
TRBJ1-1	-	-	TRBV19	TGTGCCAGTAGTATACACAGGCCGGACACTGAAGCTTTCTTT	CASSIHRPDTEAFF
TRBJ1-2	-	few	TRBV10-3	TGTGCCATCACCGACACGAACTATGGCTACACCTTC	CAITDTNYGYTF
TRBJ1-2	-	-	TRBV7-3	TGTGCCAGCAGCTTATATCCCCCAGGGCTCGCCTATGGCTACACCTTC	CASSLYPPGLAYGYTF
TRBJ2-5	TRBD2	-	TRBV7-2	TGTGCCAGCAGCTTATCTGGACTAGCGGGCGCCCCCGGAGGAAAGACCCAGTACTTC	CASSLSGLAGAPGGKTQYF